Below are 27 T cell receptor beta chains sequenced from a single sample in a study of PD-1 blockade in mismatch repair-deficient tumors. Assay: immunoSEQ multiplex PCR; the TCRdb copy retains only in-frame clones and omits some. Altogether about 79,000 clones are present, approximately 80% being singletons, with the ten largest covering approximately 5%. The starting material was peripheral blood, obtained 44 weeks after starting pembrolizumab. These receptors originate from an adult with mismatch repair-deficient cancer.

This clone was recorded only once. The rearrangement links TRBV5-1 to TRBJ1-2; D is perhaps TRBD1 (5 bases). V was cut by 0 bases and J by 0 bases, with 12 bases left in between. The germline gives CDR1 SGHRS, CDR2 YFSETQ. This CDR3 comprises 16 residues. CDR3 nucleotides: TGCGCCAGCAGCTTGGATCGGACAAGTACTAACTATGGCTACACCTTC. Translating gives CASSLDRTSTNYGYTF.

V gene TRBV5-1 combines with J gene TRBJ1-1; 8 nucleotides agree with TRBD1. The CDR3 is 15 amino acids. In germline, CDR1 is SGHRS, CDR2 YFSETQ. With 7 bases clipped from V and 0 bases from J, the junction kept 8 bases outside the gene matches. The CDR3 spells CASGTGQGMNTEAFF. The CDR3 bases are TGCGCCAGCGGAACCGGACAGGGCATGAACACTGAAGCTTTCTTT.

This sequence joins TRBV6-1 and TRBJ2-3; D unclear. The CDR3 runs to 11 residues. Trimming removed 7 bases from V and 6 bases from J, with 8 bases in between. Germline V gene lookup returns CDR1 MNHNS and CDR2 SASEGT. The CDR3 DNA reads TGTGCCAGCACCGCGTCTGATACGCAGTATTTT. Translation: CASTASDTQYF.

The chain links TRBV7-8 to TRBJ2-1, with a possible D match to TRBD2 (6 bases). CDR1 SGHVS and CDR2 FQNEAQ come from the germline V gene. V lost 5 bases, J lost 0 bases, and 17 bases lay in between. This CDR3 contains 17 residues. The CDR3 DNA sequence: TGTGCCAGCAGCCCCCGGAGCTTGGGGGGCTCCTACAATGAGCAGTTCTTC. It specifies CASSPRSLGGSYNEQFF.

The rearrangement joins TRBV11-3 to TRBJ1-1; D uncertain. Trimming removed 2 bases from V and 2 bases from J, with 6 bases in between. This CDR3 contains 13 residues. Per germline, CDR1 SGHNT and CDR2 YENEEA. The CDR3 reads CASSLTKNTEAFF. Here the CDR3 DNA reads TGTGCCAGCAGCTTAACGAAAAACACTGAAGCTTTCTTT. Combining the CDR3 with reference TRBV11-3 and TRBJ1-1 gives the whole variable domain EAGVVQSPRYKIIEKKQPVAFWCNPISGHNTLYWYLQNLGQGPELLIRYENEEAVDDSQLPKDRFSAERLKGVDSTLKIQPAELGDSAVYLCASSLTKNTEAFFGQGTRLTVV.

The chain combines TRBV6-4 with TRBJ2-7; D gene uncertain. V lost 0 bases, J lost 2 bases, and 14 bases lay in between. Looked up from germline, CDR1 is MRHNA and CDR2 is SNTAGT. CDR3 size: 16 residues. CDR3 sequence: CASSDSAGSSTYEQYF. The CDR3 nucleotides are TGTGCCAGCAGTGACTCGGCAGGTAGTAGCACCTACGAGCAGTACTTC.

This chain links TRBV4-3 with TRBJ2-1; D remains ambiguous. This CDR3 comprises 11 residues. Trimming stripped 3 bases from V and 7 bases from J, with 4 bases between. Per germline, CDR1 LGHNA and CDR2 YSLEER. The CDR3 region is CASSQANEQFF. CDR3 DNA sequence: TGCGCCAGCAGCCAGGCAAATGAGCAGTTCTTC.

CDR3 sequence reads: CASSFLEGYTF. CDR3 in DNA: TGTGCCAGCAGCTTTTTGGAGGGCTACACCTTC. The V call is TRBV5-5, the J call TRBJ1-2; D is undetermined. V lost 2 bases to trimming and J lost 8 bases, with 7 bases between them. Germline lookup yields CDR1 SGHKS and CDR2 YYEKEE (reference sequence). CDR3 size: 11 residues. Full variable domain (outside the CDR3, taken from reference TRBV5-5 and TRBJ1-2): DAGVTQSPTHLIKTRGQQVTLRCSPISGHKSVSWYQQVLGQGPQFIFQYYEKEERGRGNFPDRFSARQFPNYSSELNVNALLLGDSALYLCASSFLEGYTFGSGTRLTVV.

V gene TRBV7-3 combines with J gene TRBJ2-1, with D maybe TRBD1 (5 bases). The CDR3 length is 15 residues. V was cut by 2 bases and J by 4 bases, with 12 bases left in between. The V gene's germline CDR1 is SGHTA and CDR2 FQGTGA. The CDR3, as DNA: TGTGCCAGCAGCTTAGGACATCGGCTGTACAATGAGCAGTTCTTC. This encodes CASSLGHRLYNEQFF.

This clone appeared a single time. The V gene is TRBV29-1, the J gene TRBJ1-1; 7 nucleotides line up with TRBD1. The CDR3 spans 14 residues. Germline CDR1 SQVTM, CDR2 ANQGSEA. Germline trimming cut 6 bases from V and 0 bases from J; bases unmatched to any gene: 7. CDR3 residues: CSVPQGNMNTEAFF. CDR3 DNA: TGCAGCGTCCCACAGGGGAACATGAACACTGAAGCTTTCTTT.

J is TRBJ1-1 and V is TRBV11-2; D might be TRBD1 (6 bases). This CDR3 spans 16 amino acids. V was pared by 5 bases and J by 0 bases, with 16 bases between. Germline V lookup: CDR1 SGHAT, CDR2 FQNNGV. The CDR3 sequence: CASSRPGHPVNTEAFF. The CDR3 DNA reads TGTGCCAGCAGCAGACCGGGACACCCAGTGAACACTGAAGCTTTCTTT.

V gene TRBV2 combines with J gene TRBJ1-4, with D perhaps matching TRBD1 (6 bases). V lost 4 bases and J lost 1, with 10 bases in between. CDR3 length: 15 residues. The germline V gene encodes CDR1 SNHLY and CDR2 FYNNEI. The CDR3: CASSVSQGTNEKLFF. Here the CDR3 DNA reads TGTGCCAGCAGTGTATCACAGGGAACTAATGAAAAACTGTTTTTT.

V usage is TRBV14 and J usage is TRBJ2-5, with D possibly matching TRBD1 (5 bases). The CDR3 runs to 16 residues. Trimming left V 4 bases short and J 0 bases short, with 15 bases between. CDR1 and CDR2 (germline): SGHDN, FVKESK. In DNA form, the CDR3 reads TGTGCCAGCAGCCTAAGGGGCAGCCCGTACCAAGAGACCCAGTACTTC. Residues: CASSLRGSPYQETQYF.

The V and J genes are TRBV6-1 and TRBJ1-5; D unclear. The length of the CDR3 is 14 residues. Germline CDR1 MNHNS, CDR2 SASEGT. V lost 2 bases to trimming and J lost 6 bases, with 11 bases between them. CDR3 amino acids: CASSELGIRQPQHF. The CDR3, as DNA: TGTGCCAGCAGTGAATTAGGGATTCGTCAGCCCCAGCATTTT.

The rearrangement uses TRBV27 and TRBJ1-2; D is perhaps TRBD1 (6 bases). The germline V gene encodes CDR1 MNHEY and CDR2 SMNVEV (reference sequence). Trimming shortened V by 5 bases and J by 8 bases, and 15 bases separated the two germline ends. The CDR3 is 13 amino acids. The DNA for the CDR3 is TGTGCCAGCAGTCTGACAGGATCTGCCGGCTACACCTTC. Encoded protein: CASSLTGSAGYTF.

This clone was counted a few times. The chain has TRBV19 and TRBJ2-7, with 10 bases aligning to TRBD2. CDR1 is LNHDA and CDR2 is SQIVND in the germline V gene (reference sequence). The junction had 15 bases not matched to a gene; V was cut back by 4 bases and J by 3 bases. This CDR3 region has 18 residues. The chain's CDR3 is CASSSMGMATSGVYEQYF. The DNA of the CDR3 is TGTGCCAGTAGTAGTATGGGCATGGCAACTAGCGGGGTCTACGAGCAGTACTTC.

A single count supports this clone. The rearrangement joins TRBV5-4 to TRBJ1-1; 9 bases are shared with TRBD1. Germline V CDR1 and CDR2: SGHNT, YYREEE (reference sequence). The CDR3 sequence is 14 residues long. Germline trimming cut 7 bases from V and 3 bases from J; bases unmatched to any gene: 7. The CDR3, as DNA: TGTGCCAGCGTCCGAGACAGGGGGGACACTGAAGCTTTCTTT. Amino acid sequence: CASVRDRGDTEAFF.

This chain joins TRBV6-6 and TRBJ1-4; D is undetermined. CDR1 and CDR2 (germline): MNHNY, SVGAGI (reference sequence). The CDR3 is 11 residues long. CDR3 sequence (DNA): TGTGGGGTGGCAACTAATGAAAAACTGTTTTTT. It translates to CGVATNEKLFF.

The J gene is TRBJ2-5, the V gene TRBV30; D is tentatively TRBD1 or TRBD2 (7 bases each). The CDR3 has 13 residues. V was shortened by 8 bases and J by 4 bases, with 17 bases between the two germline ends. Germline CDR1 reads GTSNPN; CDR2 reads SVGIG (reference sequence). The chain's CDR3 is CAGRGGRLETQYF. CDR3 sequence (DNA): TGTGCCGGCAGGGGGGGACGACTAGAGACCCAGTACTTC.

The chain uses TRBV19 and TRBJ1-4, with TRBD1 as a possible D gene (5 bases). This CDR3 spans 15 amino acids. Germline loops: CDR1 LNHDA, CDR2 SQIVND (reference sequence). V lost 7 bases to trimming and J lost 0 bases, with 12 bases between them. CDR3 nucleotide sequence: TGTGCCAGTATCGACCGGGGGTCAACTAATGAAAAACTGTTTTTT. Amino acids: CASIDRGSTNEKLFF.

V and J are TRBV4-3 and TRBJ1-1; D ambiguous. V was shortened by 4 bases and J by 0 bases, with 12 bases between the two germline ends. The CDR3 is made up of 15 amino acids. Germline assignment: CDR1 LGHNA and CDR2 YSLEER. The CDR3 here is CASSRALGMNTEAFF. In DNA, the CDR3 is TGCGCCAGCAGCCGAGCTCTGGGGATGAACACTGAAGCTTTCTTT.

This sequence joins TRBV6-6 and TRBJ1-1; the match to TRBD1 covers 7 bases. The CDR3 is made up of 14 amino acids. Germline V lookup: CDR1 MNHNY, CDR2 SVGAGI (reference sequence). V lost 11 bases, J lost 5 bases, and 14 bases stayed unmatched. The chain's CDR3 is CALRLTGRETEAFF. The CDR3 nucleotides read TGTGCCCTAAGATTGACAGGGAGGGAAACTGAAGCTTTCTTT.

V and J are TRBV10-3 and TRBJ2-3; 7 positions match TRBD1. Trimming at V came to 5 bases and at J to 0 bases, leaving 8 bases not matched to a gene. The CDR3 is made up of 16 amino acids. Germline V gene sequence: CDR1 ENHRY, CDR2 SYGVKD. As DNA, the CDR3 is TGTGCCATCAGTCGGACGACAGGGTTTAGCACAGATACGCAGTATTTT. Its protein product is CAISRTTGFSTDTQYF.

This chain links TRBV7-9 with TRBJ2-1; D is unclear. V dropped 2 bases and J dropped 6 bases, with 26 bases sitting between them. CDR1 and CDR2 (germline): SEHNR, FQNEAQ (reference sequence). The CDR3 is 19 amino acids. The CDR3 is CASSLPPRVNEVSRNEQFF. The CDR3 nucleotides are TGTGCCAGCAGCTTACCCCCCCGGGTGAACGAGGTCAGTCGCAATGAGCAGTTCTTC.

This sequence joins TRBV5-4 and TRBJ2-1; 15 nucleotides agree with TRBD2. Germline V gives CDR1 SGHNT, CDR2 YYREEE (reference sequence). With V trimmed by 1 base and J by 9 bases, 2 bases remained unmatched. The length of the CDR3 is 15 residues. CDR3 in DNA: TGTGCCAGCAGCTTGCCGGGACTAGCGGGGGGTGAGCAGTTCTTC. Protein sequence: CASSLPGLAGGEQFF.

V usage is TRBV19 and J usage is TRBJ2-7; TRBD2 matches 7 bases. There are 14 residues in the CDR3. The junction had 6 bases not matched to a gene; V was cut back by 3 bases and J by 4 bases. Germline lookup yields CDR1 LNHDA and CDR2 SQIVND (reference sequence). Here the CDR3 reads CASSISSGPYEQYF. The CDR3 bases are TGTGCCAGTAGTATTTCTAGCGGACCTTACGAGCAGTACTTC.

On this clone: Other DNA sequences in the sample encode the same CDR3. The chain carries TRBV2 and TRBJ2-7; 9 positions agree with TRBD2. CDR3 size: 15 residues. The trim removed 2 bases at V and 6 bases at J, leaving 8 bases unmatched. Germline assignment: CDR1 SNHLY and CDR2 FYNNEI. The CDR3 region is CASSEMRGGVGEQYF. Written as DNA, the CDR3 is TGTGCCAGCAGTGAAATGCGGGGGGGTGTAGGCGAGCAGTACTTC.